This TCR beta chain was recorded in a study of CD8 T cells in ankylosing spondylitis. TCRdb reprocessed the 5' RACE reads with MiXCR, giving one entry per CDR3 protein. The sample holds 130,000 or so distinct CDR3 sequences, 7% seen once. The sample holds a few counts of this clonotype. V was trimmed by 0 bases and J by 6 bases, leaving 16 bases between them. CDR3 length: 16 residues. CDR1 is SGHVS, CDR2 FQNEAQ, per germline. The chain combines TRBV7-8 with TRBJ2-3; D might be TRBD2 (6 bases). Sequenced: blood, either unsorted or a sorted T cell fraction (not recorded which). This clonotype was sampled from a male donor with ankylosing spondylitis or in good health (not recorded which). For the CDR3, the DNA is TGTGCCAGCAGCTTAGCGCTATACGGGAGATCGGATACGCAGTATTTT. Its translation is CASSLALYGRSDTQYF.